The clone carrying this T cell receptor beta chain was seen a few times. Its antigen is unknown. Library preparation for TCR beta used quantitative 5'-RACE with molecular barcodes. TCRdb processed the 5' RACE reads anew with MiXCR; each CDR3 protein has one entry. The sample has 670,000 or so distinct CDR3 sequences, around a fifth seen once; the top ten hold approximately 18%. The data are from a study of CD8 T cells in ankylosing spondylitis. Whole-study findings and limits: Ankylosing spondylitis blood appeared to carry a characteristic TCR beta motif of several highly homologous variants. Researchers reportedly found disease-linked clones significantly enriched in matched ankylosing spondylitis synovial fluid. Disease-linked clones were CD8+ and relatively rare in peripheral blood. Prior literature has documented some motif variants in synovial fluid and blood from reactive arthritis.

Germline CDR1 reads SGHTA; CDR2 reads FQGTGA. V was pared by 3 bases and J by 6 bases, with 14 bases between. CDR3 size: 14 residues. The V gene is TRBV7-3, the J gene TRBJ1-1; D remains ambiguous. The sample was blood, either unsorted or a sorted T cell fraction (not recorded which). This TCR derives from a male donor with ankylosing spondylitis. This chain's CDR3 is CASSFGAGSAEAFF. CDR3 coding DNA: TGTGCCAGCAGCTTTGGAGCTGGGTCCGCTGAAGCTTTCTTT.